This TCR beta chain originates from a study of cytomegalovirus exposure and HLA in healthy donors. Whole-study findings and limits: V- and J-gene trimming in TCR beta was tied to a missense DCLRE1C variant by an analysis performed later. The study recorded 160 or so TCR beta chains that were cytomegalovirus-associated. Productive rates of about 87% or about 30% were seen for most TCR beta V segments in an earlier analysis. The CMV antigen specificity of three CMV-associated chains was confirmed through in vitro analysis.

Primers included in the PCR were 60 Vbeta and 13 Jbeta primers. Method: immunoSEQ multiplex PCR; TCRdb's copy keeps in-frame clones and lacks some. This repertoire shows tens of thousands of clones, about 80% found once; its top ten account for 23%. Losses at the gene ends were 0 bases for V and 4 bases for J; bases not matched to a gene: 6. Per germline, CDR1 SGHAT and CDR2 FQNNGV. This CDR3 is 17 amino acids long. In the case of this clone: Its antigen is still unknown.

The clonotype originates from a woman aged 45-59 years in good health and CMV-seropositive. The V and J genes are TRBV11-2 and TRBJ2-3, with 11 bases that match TRBD1. The sample comprised PBMCs. The DNA of the CDR3 is TGTGCCAGCAGCTTAGAAACTGGGACAGGGGGGGCAGATACGCAGTATTTT. This sequence encodes CASSLETGTGGADTQYF.